Listed below are T cell receptor beta chains from one sample, sequenced in a study of breast tumors, draining lymph nodes, adjacent tissues. MiXCR, applied by TCRdb to the multiplex PCR reads, yields one record per CDR3 protein. The sample holds under 70,000 distinct CDR3 sequences, less than 50% seen once. Sequences were obtained from breast tumor tissue. These receptors all stem from a female donor with breast cancer. Some clones in this sample may be carry-over from other donors' samples. The CDR3 runs from the conserved cysteine through the conserved F or W. A D gene is named only where the DNA matches it firmly. Only some rows state a clone size, as once, few, many or a class for expanded clones.

>12|TRBV24-1|TRBJ2-3|TRBD1|once
CATAGTAFPQYF
TGTGCCACCGCCGGGACAGCTTTCCCTCAGTATTTT
>15|TRBV5-6|TRBJ2-2|.|many
CASSLFSSGPGELFF
TGTGCCAGCAGCTTGTTTAGCTCGGGGCCCGGGGAGCTGTTTTTT
>14|TRBV5-5|TRBJ1-4|TRBD1|.
CASADRGSSQKLFF
TGTGCCAGCGCCGACAGGGGGTCTAGTCAAAAACTGTTTTTT
>15|TRBV10-2|TRBJ2-2|TRBD2|.
CASEETGGDTGELFF
TGCGCCAGCGAAGAGACCGGGGGGGATACCGGGGAGCTGTTTTTT
>15|TRBV10-3|TRBJ1-5|.|.
CAISERERRRQPQHF
TGTGCCATCAGTGAGCGGGAGAGGCGGCGGCAGCCCCAGCATTTT
>17|TRBV7-2|TRBJ1-4|.|.
CASSLEGTLSYNEKLFF
TGTGCCAGCAGCTTAGAAGGGACTCTCTCCTACAATGAAAAACTGTTTTTT
>16|TRBV19|TRBJ1-2|TRBD1|many
CASSIGMDRDGYGYTF
TGTGCCAGTAGTATAGGGATGGACAGGGACGGCTATGGCTACACCTTC
>13|TRBV19|TRBJ2-3|.|many
CASRWASTDTQYF
TGTGCCAGTAGGTGGGCTAGCACAGATACGCAGTATTTT
>16|TRBV15|TRBJ2-7|TRBD2|many
CATSTPTSEKPYEQYF
TGTGCCACCAGCACACCCACTAGCGAGAAACCCTACGAGCAGTACTTC
>16|TRBV9|TRBJ2-7|TRBD2|many
CASSPGLAGHPYEQYF
TGTGCCAGCAGCCCAGGACTAGCGGGGCACCCCTACGAGCAGTACTTC
>14|TRBV9|TRBJ2-3|.|many
CASSAGRSTDTQYF
TGTGCCAGCAGCGCAGGGAGGTCCACAGATACGCAGTATTTT
>18|TRBV4-1|TRBJ1-1|.|.
CASSQDLARARTNTEAFF
TGCGCCAGCAGCCAAGATCTAGCTAGGGCGCGCACGAACACTGAAGCTTTCTTT
>14|TRBV13|TRBJ1-1|.|few
CASSLPGMNTEAFF
TGTGCCAGCAGCTTACCGGGCATGAACACTGAAGCTTTCTTT
>14|TRBV20-1|TRBJ2-1|.|.
CSARVGEVYNEQFF
TGCAGTGCTAGAGTGGGAGAGGTGTACAATGAGCAGTTCTTC
>15|TRBV18|TRBJ1-5|.|.
CASSPNRRVWVPQHF
TGTGCCAGCTCACCAAACAGGAGGGTTTGGGTGCCCCAGCATTTT
>16|TRBV7-3|TRBJ2-6|.|many
CASSLSGNSGANVLTF
TGTGCCAGCAGCTTAAGTGGGAACTCTGGGGCCAACGTCCTGACTTTC
>16|TRBV20-1|TRBJ2-3|TRBD2|.
CSARRGAGEGYNEQYF
TGCAGTGCTAGAAGGGGTGCGGGGGAGGGCTACAATGAGCAGTATTTT
>13|TRBV2|TRBJ1-2|.|.
CASLGPHYNGYTF
TGTGCCAGCCTAGGACCCCACTACAATGGCTACACCTTC
>15|TRBV7-8|TRBJ1-1|.|.
CASSLLDRLNTEAFF
TGTGCCAGCAGCTTACTGGATCGATTGAACACTGAAGCTTTCTTT
>16|TRBV29-1|TRBJ1-4|.|few
CSVPSASGGTNEKLFF
TGCAGCGTCCCATCGGCTAGCGGGGGTACTAATGAAAAACTGTTTTTT
>17|TRBV24-1|TRBJ2-1|TRBD2|many
CATSTSWGGRNLNEQFF
TGTGCCACCAGTACCTCTTGGGGCGGGAGAAATCTCAATGAGCAGTTCTTC
>19|TRBV5-1|TRBJ2-6|TRBD1|many
CASSKAPGQGAYGANVLTF
TGCGCCAGCAGCAAAGCACCGGGACAGGGGGCATATGGGGCCAACGTCCTGACTTTC
>16|TRBV11-2|TRBJ1-3|.|many
CASSFGTYRSGNTIYF
TGTGCCAGCAGCTTTGGGACTTACCGCTCTGGAAACACCATATATTTT
>12|TRBV12-3/TRBV12-4|TRBJ1-1|.|many
CASSPPSGWAFF
TGTGCCAGCAGCCCCCCTAGCGGGTGGGCTTTCTTT
>12|TRBV29-1|TRBJ1-2|TRBD1|many
CSVSDRPYGYTF
TGCAGCGTTTCGGACAGGCCTTATGGCTACACCTTC
>20|TRBV20-1|TRBJ2-7|TRBD1|.
CSARDAAGATGTGLTYEQYF
TGCAGTGCTAGAGACGCAGCGGGTGCGACCGGGACAGGGTTGACCTACGAGCAGTACTTC
>16|TRBV4-1|TRBJ2-1|TRBD2|many
CASSRVRTSGRNEQFF
TGCGCCAGCAGCCGGGTCCGGACTAGCGGGAGGAATGAGCAGTTCTTC
>13|TRBV20-1|TRBJ2-7|.|many
CSAVARPPYEQYF
TGCAGTGCAGTGGCCCGACCCCCCTACGAGCAGTACTTC
>18|TRBV11-2|TRBJ2-2|TRBD1|.
CASSRTGTGDGYTGELFF
TGTGCCAGCAGCCGAACCGGGACAGGGGATGGCTACACCGGGGAGCTGTTTTTT
>19|TRBV6-2/TRBV6-3|TRBJ2-5|TRBD2|many
CASSYGLLAGVSHGETQYF
TGTGCCAGCAGTTACGGTCTACTAGCGGGGGTTTCCCACGGGGAGACCCAGTACTTC
>15|TRBV5-8|TRBJ2-3|TRBD1|many
CASSSSGQGTDTQYF
TGTGCCAGCAGCTCCTCGGGACAGGGAACAGATACGCAGTATTTT
>19|TRBV30|TRBJ2-2|TRBD1|.
CAWSDITLARTGAFGELFF
TGTGCCTGGAGTGACATCACCCTTGCCCGGACAGGCGCGTTCGGGGAGCTGTTTTTT
>18|TRBV3-1|TRBJ1-6|.|many
CASSQDDPATVLRSPLHF
TGTGCCAGCAGCCAAGATGATCCGGCAACAGTTTTGAGATCACCCCTCCACTTT
>14|TRBV5-8|TRBJ2-2|.|many
CASSFGGNTGELFF
TGTGCCAGCAGCTTTGGGGGTAACACCGGGGAGCTGTTTTTT
>16|TRBV10-3|TRBJ1-3|.|many
CAISEGGDVVGGTIYF
TGTGCCATCAGTGAAGGCGGGGACGTCGTTGGTGGCACCATATATTTT
>16|TRBV19|TRBJ2-1|.|.
CASSALGLHSYNGQFF
TGTGCCAGTAGTGCCCTGGGACTCCACTCCTACAATGGGCAGTTCTTC
>16|TRBV6-1|TRBJ1-1|.|.
CASSTSGTVRGTGAFF
TGTGCCAGCAGTACATCCGGGACGGTTCGCGGCACTGGAGCTTTCTTT
>16|TRBV5-1|TRBJ1-2|TRBD1|many
CASSLITGGAQGGYTF
TGCGCCAGCAGCCTAATTACAGGGGGCGCTCAGGGTGGCTACACCTTC
>14|TRBV7-9|TRBJ1-6|TRBD1|.
CASSILDRNSPLHF
TGTGCCAGCAGCATATTGGACAGGAATTCACCCCTCCACTTT
>15|TRBV20-1|TRBJ1-5|TRBD1|.
CSARRRTGRYQPQHF
TGCAGTGCTAGACGGCGGACAGGCCGCTATCAGCCCCAGCATTTT
>12|TRBV20-1|TRBJ2-7|.|many
CSARRDRYEQYF
TGCAGTGCTAGGAGGGATCGCTACGAGCAGTACTTC
>14|TRBV19|TRBJ2-3|.|many
CASNRGGSTDTQYF
TGTGCCAGTAATCGAGGGGGAAGCACAGATACGCAGTATTTT
>14|TRBV25-1|TRBJ2-7|TRBD2|.
CASSDGTSGGEQYF
TGTGCCAGCAGTGACGGGACTAGCGGGGGCGAGCAGTACTTC
>13|TRBV5-1|TRBJ2-7|TRBD2|.
CASSKTSGTEQYF
TGCGCCAGCAGCAAGACTAGCGGGACCGAGCAGTACTTC
>19|TRBV14|TRBJ2-1|TRBD2|few
CASSQERLAGASSYNEQFF
TGTGCCAGCAGCCAAGAGCGGCTAGCGGGGGCTTCCTCCTACAATGAGCAGTTCTTC
>16|TRBV15|TRBJ2-3|TRBD2|.
CATSRLTSGSTDTQYF
TGTGCCACCAGCAGACTGACTAGCGGGAGTACAGATACGCAGTATTTT
>16|TRBV24-1|TRBJ2-3|.|few
CATSPAAGQYTDTQYF
TGTGCCACCAGCCCTGCGGCGGGGCAGTACACAGATACGCAGTATTTT
>16|TRBV12-3/TRBV12-4|TRBJ1-6|.|.
CASSFVGAGNTEAFHF
.
>13|TRBV19|TRBJ1-6|.|.
CASSHRGGEPLHF
TGTGCCAGTAGTCACCGTGGGGGCGAACCCCTCCACTTT
>16|TRBV2|TRBJ1-4|.|.
CASSETKQGTNEKLFF
TGTGCCAGCAGTGAAACGAAACAGGGAACTAATGAAAAACTGTTTTTT
>12|TRBV5-6|TRBJ2-7|.|many
CASSYYREREYF
TGTGCCAGCAGCTACTACCGGGAGAGGGAGTACTTC
>13|TRBV6-6|TRBJ2-3|.|many
CASRLQTTDTQYF
TGTGCCAGCAGGCTACAGACCACAGATACGCAGTATTTT